The subject of this entry is one TCR beta chain. Its antigen is as yet unknown. The source of the sample is a study of OX40 agonist ivuxolimab in advanced cancers. Whole-study context: Past anti-PD-1, anti-PD-L1 or anti-CTLA-4 therapy was accepted, and roughly 38% had received some. Regarding the study as a whole: CD8+ T cells averaged more expanded clones than CD4+. Among the least clonally expanded were partial responders at 0.1-3.0 mg/kg. No determination was made of the antigen specificity of the expanded peripheral T cells.

In germline, CDR1 is LNHDA, CDR2 SQIVND (reference sequence). The J segment lost 9 bases and the V segment lost 4 bases, leaving 11 bases of the junction unmatched. This CDR3 has 15 amino acids. Assay used: immunoSEQ multiplex PCR; TCRdb lists only in-frame clones, some missing. The sample includes over 55,000 clones, more than 75% of them seen just once. Source: CD4+ or CD8+ T cells sorted from blood, taken in a trial of the OX40 agonist ivuxolimab. The chain employs TRBV19 and TRBJ1-5; 8 positions match TRBD1. The clonotype comes from an adult with an advanced solid tumor such as melanoma, head and neck, liver or kidney cancer. Here the CDR3 reads CASSTGTGRGRPQHF. CDR3 DNA sequence: TGTGCCAGTAGTACGGGGACAGGTCGCGGGAGGCCCCAGCATTTT.